The clone carrying this T cell receptor beta chain was detected ten times or more. Its antigen is unidentified. Deletions cut 9 bases from V and 0 bases from J, with 11 bases between. CDR3 length: 13 residues. Per germline, CDR1 SGHTA and CDR2 FQGNSA. Individuals selected for sequencing had exhibited CD8+CD57+ cell expansion on flow cytometry. Genomic DNA templated the TCR beta VDJ and CDR3 profiling. Using its own MiXCR run on the reads, TCRdb lists one record per CDR3 protein. The repertoire holds 150,000 to 200,000 distinct CDR3 sequences, 40% to 55% seen once, with around 1% in the top ten. The data derive from a study of CD8+CD57+ T cells in acquired aplastic anemia. As for the study in general: Roughly 3 ug was the average amount of DNA from sorted CD4+ and CD8+ cells.

Study-wide results and limits: Fewer than 30 shared CD8+ CDR3s appeared highly expressed within patients' immunodominant clones.

This sequence was found in a human donor with aplastic anemia. Sequencing input: sorted CD4+, CD8+, or CD8+CD57+ T cells (not recorded which) from PBMCs. The J gene is TRBJ1-1, the V gene TRBV7-2, with D perhaps matching TRBD1 (5 bases). The CDR3 DNA follows: TGTGCCAGTATTCCAGGGATGAACACTGAAGCTTTCTTT. It specifies CASIPGMNTEAFF.